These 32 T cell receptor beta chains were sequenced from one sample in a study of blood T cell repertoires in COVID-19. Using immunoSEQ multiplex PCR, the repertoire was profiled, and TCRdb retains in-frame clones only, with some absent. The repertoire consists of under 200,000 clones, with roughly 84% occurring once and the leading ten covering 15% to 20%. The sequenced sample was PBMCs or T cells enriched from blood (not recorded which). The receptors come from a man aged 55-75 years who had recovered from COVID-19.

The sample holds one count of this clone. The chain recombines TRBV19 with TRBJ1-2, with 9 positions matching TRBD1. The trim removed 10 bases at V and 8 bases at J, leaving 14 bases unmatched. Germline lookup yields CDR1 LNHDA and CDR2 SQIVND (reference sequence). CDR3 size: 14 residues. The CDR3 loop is CATSGTGKVGGYTF. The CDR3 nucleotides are TGTGCCACCTCCGGGACAGGGAAAGTTGGAGGCTACACCTTC.

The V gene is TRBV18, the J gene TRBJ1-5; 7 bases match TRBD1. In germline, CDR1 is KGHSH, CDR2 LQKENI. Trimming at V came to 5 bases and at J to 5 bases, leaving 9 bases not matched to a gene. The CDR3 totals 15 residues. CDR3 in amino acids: CASSTATGKDQPQHF. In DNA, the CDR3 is TGTGCCAGCTCAACAGCGACAGGGAAGGATCAGCCCCAGCATTTT.

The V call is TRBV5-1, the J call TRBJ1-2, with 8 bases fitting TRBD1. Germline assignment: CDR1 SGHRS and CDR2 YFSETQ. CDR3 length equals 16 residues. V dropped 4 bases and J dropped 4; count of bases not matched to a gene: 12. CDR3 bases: TGCGCCAGCAGCCAGATTGCAGGGGGCATTGGCTATGGCTACACCTTC. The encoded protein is CASSQIAGGIGYGYTF.

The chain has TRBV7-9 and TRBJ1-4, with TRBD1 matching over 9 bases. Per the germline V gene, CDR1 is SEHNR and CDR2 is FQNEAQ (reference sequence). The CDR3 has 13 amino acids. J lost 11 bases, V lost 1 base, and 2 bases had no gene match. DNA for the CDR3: TGTGCCAGCAGCTTAGGGACAGGGGTTAAACTGTTTTTT. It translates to CASSLGTGVKLFF.

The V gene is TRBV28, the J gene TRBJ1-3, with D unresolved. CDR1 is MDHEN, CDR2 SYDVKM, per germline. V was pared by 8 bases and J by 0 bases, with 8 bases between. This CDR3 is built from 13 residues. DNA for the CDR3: TGTGCCAGCCGAAAGAGCTCTGGAAACACCATATATTTT. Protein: CASRKSSGNTIYF.

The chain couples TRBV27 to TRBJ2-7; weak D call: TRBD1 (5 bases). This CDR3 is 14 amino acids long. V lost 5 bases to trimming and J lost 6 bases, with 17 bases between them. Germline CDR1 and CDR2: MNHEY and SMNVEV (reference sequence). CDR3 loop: CASSLQDALSEQYF. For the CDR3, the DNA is TGTGCCAGCAGTCTACAGGATGCCCTCTCCGAGCAGTACTTC.

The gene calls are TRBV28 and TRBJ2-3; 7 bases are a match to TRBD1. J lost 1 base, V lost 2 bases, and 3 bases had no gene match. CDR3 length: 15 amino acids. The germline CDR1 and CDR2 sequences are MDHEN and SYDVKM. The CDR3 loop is CASSLRTGRTDTQYF. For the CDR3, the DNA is TGTGCCAGCAGTTTACGGACAGGACGCACAGATACGCAGTATTTT.

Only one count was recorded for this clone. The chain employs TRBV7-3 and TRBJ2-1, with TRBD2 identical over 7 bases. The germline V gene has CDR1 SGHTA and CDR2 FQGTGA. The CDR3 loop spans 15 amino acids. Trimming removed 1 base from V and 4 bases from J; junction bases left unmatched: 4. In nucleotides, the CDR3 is TGTGCCAGCAGCTTAAGCGCGGGGGTGTACAATGAGCAGTTCTTC. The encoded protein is CASSLSAGVYNEQFF. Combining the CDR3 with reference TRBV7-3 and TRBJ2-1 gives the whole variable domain GAGVSQTPSNKVTEKGKYVELRCDPISGHTALYWYRQSLGQGPEFLIYFQGTGAADDSGLPNDRFFAVRPEGSVSTLKIQRTERGDSAVYLCASSLSAGVYNEQFFGPGTRLTVL.

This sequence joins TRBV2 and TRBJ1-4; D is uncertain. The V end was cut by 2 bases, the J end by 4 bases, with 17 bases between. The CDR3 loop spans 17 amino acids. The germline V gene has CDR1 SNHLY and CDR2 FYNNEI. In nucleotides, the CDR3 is TGTGCCAGCAGTGAAAACTCAAACCCTGGTAATAATGAAAAACTGTTTTTT. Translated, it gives CASSENSNPGNNEKLFF. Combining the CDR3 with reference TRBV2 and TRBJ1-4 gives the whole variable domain EPEVTQTPSHQVTQMGQEVILRCVPISNHLYFYWYRQILGQKVEFLVSFYNNEISEKSEIFDDQFSVERPDGSNFTLKIRSTKLEDSAMYFCASSENSNPGNNEKLFFGSGTQLSVL.

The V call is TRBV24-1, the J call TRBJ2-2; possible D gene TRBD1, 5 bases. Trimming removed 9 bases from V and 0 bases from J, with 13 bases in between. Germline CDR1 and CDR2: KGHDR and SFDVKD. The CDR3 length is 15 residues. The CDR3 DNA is TGTGCCACCTCCGGGCAGGGATCGAACACCGGGGAGCTGTTTTTT. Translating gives CATSGQGSNTGELFF.

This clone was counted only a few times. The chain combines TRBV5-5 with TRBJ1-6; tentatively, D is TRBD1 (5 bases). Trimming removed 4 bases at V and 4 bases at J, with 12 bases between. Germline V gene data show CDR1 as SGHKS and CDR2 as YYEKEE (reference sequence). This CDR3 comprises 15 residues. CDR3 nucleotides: TGTGCCAGCAGCGGGCGACAGAATTATAATTCACCCCTCCACTTT. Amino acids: CASSGRQNYNSPLHF.

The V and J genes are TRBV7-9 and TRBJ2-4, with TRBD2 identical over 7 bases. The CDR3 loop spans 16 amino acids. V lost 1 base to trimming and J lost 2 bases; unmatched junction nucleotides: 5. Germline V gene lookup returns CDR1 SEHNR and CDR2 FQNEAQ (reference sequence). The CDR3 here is CASSLGGGSPKNIQYF. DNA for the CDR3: TGTGCCAGCAGCTTAGGGGGCGGGAGCCCCAAAAACATTCAGTACTTC. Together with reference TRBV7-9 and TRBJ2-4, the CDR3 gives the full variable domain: DTGVSQNPRHKITKRGQNVTFRCDPISEHNRLYWYRQTLGQGPEFLTYFQNEAQLEKSRLLSDRFSAERPKGSFSTLEIQRTEQGDSAMYLCASSLGGGSPKNIQYFGAGTRLSVL.

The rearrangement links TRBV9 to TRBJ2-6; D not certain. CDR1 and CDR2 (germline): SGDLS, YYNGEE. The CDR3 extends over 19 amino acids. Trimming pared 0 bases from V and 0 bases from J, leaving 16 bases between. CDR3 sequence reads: CASSVVPVGSLSGANVLTF. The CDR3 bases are TGTGCCAGCAGCGTAGTCCCGGTCGGGTCCCTCTCTGGGGCCAACGTCCTGACTTTC.

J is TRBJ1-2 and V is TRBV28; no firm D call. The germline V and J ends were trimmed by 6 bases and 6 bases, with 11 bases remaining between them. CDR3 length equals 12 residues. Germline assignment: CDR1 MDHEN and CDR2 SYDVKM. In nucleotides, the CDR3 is TGTGCCAGCAGCCGCTTCGGGAATGGCTACACCTTC. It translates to CASSRFGNGYTF.

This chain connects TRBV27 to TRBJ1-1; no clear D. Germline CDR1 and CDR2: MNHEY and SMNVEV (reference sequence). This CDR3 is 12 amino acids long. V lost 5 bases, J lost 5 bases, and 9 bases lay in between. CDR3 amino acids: CASSTPGTEAFF. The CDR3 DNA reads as TGTGCCAGCAGTACCCCAGGAACTGAAGCTTTCTTT.

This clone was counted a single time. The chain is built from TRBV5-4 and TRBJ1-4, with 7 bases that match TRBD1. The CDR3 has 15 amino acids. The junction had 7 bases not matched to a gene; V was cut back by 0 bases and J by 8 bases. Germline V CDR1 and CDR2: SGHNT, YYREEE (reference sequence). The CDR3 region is CASSLGTGFREKLFF. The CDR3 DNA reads TGTGCCAGCAGCTTGGGGACAGGATTTCGGGAAAAACTGTTTTTT.

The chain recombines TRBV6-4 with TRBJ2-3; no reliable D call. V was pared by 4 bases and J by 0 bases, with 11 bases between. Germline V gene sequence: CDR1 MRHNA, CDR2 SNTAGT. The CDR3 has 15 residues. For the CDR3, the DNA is TGTGCCAGCAGTGTCAGGTTCCAAAGCACAGATACGCAGTATTTT. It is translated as CASSVRFQSTDTQYF.

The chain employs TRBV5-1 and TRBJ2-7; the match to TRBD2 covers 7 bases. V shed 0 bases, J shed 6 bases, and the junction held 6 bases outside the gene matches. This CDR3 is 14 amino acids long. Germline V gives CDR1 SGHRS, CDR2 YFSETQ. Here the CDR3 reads CASSLAAGVGEQYF. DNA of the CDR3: TGCGCCAGCAGCTTGGCCGCGGGGGTTGGCGAGCAGTACTTC.

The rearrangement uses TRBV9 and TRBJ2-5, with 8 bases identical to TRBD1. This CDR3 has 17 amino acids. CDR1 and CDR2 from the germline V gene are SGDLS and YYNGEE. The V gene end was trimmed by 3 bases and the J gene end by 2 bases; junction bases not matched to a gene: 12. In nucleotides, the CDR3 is TGTGCCAGCAGCGCAGGTGACAGGGGAGAGCGTCAAGAGACCCAGTACTTC. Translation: CASSAGDRGERQETQYF.

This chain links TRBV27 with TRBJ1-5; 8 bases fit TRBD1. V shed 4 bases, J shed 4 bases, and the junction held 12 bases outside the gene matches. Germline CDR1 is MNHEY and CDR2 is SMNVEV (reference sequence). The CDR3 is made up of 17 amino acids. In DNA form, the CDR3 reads TGTGCCAGCAGTTCCCGGTGGCAGGGGGCAGGGAATCAGCCCCAGCATTTT. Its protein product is CASSSRWQGAGNQPQHF.

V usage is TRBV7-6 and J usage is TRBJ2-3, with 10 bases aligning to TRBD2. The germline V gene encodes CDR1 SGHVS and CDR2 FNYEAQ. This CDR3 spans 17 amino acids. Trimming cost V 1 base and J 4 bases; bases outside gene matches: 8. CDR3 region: CASSLGGTSDHPDTQYF. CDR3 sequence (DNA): TGTGCCAGCAGCTTAGGCGGGACTAGCGATCATCCAGATACGCAGTATTTT.

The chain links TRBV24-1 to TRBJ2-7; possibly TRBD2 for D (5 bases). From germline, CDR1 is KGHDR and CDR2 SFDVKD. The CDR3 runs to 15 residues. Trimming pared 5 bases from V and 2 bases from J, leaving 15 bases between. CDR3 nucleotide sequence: TGTGCCACCAGTGCCCACGGGGTAAGCCCCTACGAGCAGTACTTC. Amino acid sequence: CATSAHGVSPYEQYF.

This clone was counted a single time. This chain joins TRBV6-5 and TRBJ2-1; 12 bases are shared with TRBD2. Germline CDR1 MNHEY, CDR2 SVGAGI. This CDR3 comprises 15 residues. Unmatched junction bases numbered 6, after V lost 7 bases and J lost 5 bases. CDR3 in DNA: TGTGCCAGCAACCGACTAGCGGGGGTAGACAATGAGCAGTTCTTC. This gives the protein CASNRLAGVDNEQFF.

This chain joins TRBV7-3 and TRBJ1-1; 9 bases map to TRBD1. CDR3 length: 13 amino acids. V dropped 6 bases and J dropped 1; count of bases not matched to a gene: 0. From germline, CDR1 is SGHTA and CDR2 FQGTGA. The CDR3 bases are TGTGCCAGCAGGGACAGGGGGAACACTGAAGCTTTCTTT. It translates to CASRDRGNTEAFF.

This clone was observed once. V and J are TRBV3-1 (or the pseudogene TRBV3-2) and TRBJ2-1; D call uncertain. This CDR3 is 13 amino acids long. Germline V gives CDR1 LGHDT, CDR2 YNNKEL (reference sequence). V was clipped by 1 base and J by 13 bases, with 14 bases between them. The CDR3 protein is CASSQAPPLVQFF. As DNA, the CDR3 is TGTGCCAGCAGCCAAGCCCCTCCCTTAGTTCAGTTCTTC.

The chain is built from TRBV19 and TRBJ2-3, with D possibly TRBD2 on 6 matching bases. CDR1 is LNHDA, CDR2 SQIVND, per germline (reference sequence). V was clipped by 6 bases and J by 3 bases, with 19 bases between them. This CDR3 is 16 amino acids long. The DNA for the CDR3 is TGTGCCAGTAGCAGCGGGCGAGTGAGTACTACAGATACGCAGTATTTT. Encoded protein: CASSSGRVSTTDTQYF.

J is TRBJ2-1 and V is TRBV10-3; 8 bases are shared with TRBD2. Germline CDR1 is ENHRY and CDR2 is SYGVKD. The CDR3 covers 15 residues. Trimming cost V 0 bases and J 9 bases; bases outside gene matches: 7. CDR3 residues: CAISESYGGDAEQFF. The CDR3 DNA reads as TGTGCCATCAGTGAGTCTTACGGGGGGGACGCTGAGCAGTTCTTC.

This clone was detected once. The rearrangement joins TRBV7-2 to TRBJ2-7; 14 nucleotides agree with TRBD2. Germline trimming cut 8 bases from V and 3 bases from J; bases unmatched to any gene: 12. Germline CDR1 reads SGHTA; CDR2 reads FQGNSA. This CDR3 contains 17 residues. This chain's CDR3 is CASWGPGLAGDRYEQYF. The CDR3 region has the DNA TGTGCCAGCTGGGGACCGGGACTAGCGGGAGACCGCTACGAGCAGTACTTC.

CDR3 sequence: CASSLGGTGHNEQFF. CDR3 coding DNA: TGTGCCAGCAGCTTAGGTGGGACAGGGCACAATGAGCAGTTCTTC. V is TRBV7-9 and J is TRBJ2-1, with TRBD1 matching 9 bases. This CDR3 has 15 amino acids. Germline values: CDR1 SEHNR, CDR2 FQNEAQ (reference sequence). V lost 1 base to trimming and J lost 5 bases; unmatched junction nucleotides: 3. Combining the CDR3 with reference TRBV7-9 and TRBJ2-1 gives the whole variable domain DTGVSQNPRHKITKRGQNVTFRCDPISEHNRLYWYRQTLGQGPEFLTYFQNEAQLEKSRLLSDRFSAERPKGSFSTLEIQRTEQGDSAMYLCASSLGGTGHNEQFFGPGTRLTVL.

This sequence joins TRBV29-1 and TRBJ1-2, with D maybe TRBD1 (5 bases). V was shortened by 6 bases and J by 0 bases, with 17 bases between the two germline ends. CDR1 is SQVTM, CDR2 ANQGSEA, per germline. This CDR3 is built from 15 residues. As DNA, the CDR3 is TGCAGCGTATTCTTCTTGGGGGGGGCTAACTATGGCTACACCTTC. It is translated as CSVFFLGGANYGYTF.

The CDR3, as DNA: TGCGCCAGCAGCCAAGTCCTCGGGACAGATACCTACGAGCAGTACTTC. Residues: CASSQVLGTDTYEQYF. The chain combines TRBV4-1 with TRBJ2-7; 7 nucleotides line up with TRBD1. Per the germline V gene, CDR1 is MGHRA and CDR2 is YSYEKL. There are 16 residues in the CDR3. After removal of 1 base from V and 2 bases from J, the junction contained 8 bases not matched to a gene.

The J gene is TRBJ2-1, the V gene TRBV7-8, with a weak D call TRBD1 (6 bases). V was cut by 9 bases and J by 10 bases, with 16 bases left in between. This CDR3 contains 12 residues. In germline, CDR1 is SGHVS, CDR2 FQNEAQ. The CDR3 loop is CASQEGTNEQFF. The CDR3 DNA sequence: TGTGCCAGTCAAGAGGGGACAAACGAGCAGTTCTTC.